This is a list of T cell receptor beta chains from one sample in a study of regulatory T cells in long-lasting Graves disease. From the multiplex PCR reads, TCRdb called clonotypes with MiXCR, one entry per CDR3 protein. The table includes roughly 560,000 distinct CDR3 sequences, around 11% detected once. These data were also filed under a second study, of T cells in Graves' hyperthyroidism and ophthalmopathy.

The source material was peripheral blood mononuclear cells (PBMCs), sampled at new diagnosis, from a patient treated with antithyroid drugs. The receptors were gathered from a woman aged 30 to 39 with Graves disease. The CDR3 runs from the conserved cysteine through the conserved F or W. The order of the fields is CDR3 protein, CDR3 DNA, J gene, V gene, clone size, D gene. A D gene is named only where the DNA matches it firmly. Rows give clone size only sometimes, using once, few, many, or a class for an expanded clone.

CDR3aa: CASSLLGTGNEQFF; CDR3nt: TGTGCCAGCAGCCTTCTCGGGACAGGGAATGAGCAGTTCTTC; j_gene: TRBJ2-1; v_gene: TRBV11-2; abundance: many; d_gene: TRBD1
CDR3aa: CASSPTFSTDTQYF; CDR3nt: TGTGCCAGCAGCCCCACCTTTAGCACAGATACGCAGTATTTT; j_gene: TRBJ2-3; v_gene: TRBV9; abundance: many; d_gene: NA
CDR3aa: CSARGDNLLGQPQHF; CDR3nt: TGCAGTGCTAGAGGGGACAACCTACTGGGTCAGCCCCAGCATTTT; j_gene: TRBJ1-5; v_gene: TRBV20-1; abundance: many; d_gene: NA
CDR3aa: CASSGGLAGEYDTQYF; CDR3nt: TGTGCCAGCAGTGGGGGACTAGCGGGAGAGTATGATACGCAGTATTTT; j_gene: TRBJ2-3; v_gene: TRBV7-3; abundance: many; d_gene: TRBD2
CDR3aa: CAWSPRGRREQYF; CDR3nt: TGTGCCTGGAGTCCCAGGGGGCGCCGCGAGCAGTACTTC; j_gene: TRBJ2-7; v_gene: TRBV30; abundance: many; d_gene: TRBD1
CDR3aa: CSAWRRGGTDTQYF; CDR3nt: TGCAGTGCCTGGCGGAGAGGCGGCACAGATACGCAGTATTTT; j_gene: TRBJ2-3; v_gene: TRBV20-1; abundance: many; d_gene: NA
CDR3aa: CASSIELQYEQYF; CDR3nt: TGCGCCAGCAGCATAGAACTGCAGTACGAGCAGTACTTC; j_gene: TRBJ2-7; v_gene: TRBV5-1; abundance: many; d_gene: NA
CDR3aa: CASRPDYTYEQYF; CDR3nt: TGTGCCAGCAGACCAGACTACACCTACGAGCAGTACTTC; j_gene: TRBJ2-7; v_gene: TRBV6-1; abundance: many; d_gene: NA
CDR3aa: CASNDGRGGTDTQYF; CDR3nt: TGTGCCAGCAACGACGGGCGGGGAGGCACAGATACGCAGTATTTT; j_gene: TRBJ2-3; v_gene: TRBV2; abundance: many; d_gene: NA
CDR3aa: CATSRPGRQETQYF; CDR3nt: TGTGCCACCAGCAGGCCGGGAAGGCAAGAGACCCAGTACTTC; j_gene: TRBJ2-5; v_gene: TRBV15; abundance: many; d_gene: NA
CDR3aa: CASSAKWTSGRGTEQFF; CDR3nt: TGTGCCAGCAGTGCGAAGTGGACTAGCGGGAGGGGTACTGAGCAGTTCTTC; j_gene: TRBJ2-1; v_gene: TRBV27; abundance: many; d_gene: TRBD2
CDR3aa: CSARELDRDYGYTF; CDR3nt: TGCAGTGCTAGAGAGCTGGACAGGGACTATGGCTACACCTTC; j_gene: TRBJ1-2; v_gene: TRBV20-1; abundance: NA; d_gene: TRBD1
CDR3aa: CASSATGNPNQPQHF; CDR3nt: TGTGCCAGCAGTGCAACAGGGAACCCCAATCAGCCCCAGCATTTT; j_gene: TRBJ1-5; v_gene: TRBV6-1; abundance: few; d_gene: NA
CDR3aa: CASSGGLYNEQFF; CDR3nt: TGTGCCAGCAGCGGGGGACTTTACAATGAGCAGTTCTTC; j_gene: TRBJ2-1; v_gene: TRBV9; abundance: NA; d_gene: NA
CDR3aa: CSASNGNTGELFF; CDR3nt: TGCAGTGCTAGTAATGGGAACACCGGGGAGCTGTTTTTT; j_gene: TRBJ2-2; v_gene: TRBV20-1; abundance: many; d_gene: NA
CDR3aa: CASSQDLGLAGPMNTGELFF; CDR3nt: TGCGCCAGCAGCCAAGATTTAGGACTAGCGGGACCTATGAACACCGGGGAGCTGTTTTTT; j_gene: TRBJ2-2; v_gene: TRBV4-1; abundance: NA; d_gene: TRBD2
CDR3aa: CSVVKGNNYGYTF; CDR3nt: TGCAGCGTTGTAAAGGGAAATAACTATGGCTACACCTTC; j_gene: TRBJ1-2; v_gene: TRBV29-1; abundance: many; d_gene: NA
CDR3aa: CASSQEQGGQGYTF; CDR3nt: TGTGCCAGCAGCCAAGAACAGGGAGGTCAAGGCTACACCTTC; j_gene: TRBJ1-2; v_gene: TRBV4-2; abundance: many; d_gene: NA
CDR3aa: CSVGVDRASSYEQYF; CDR3nt: TGCAGCGTTGGGGTGGACAGGGCAAGCTCCTACGAGCAGTACTTC; j_gene: TRBJ2-7; v_gene: TRBV29-1; abundance: many; d_gene: TRBD1
CDR3aa: CASSHRGGQRTGELFF; CDR3nt: TGTGCCAGCAGCCACCGGGGGGGGCAACGCACCGGGGAGCTGTTTTTT; j_gene: TRBJ2-2; v_gene: TRBV7-9; abundance: few; d_gene: TRBD2
CDR3aa: CSGLLAAKNIQYF; CDR3nt: TGCAGTGGCTTACTAGCTGCCAAAAACATTCAGTACTTC; j_gene: TRBJ2-4; v_gene: TRBV20-1; abundance: few; d_gene: NA
CDR3aa: CASSIGDGMNTEAFF; CDR3nt: TGTGCCAGTAGTATTGGGGACGGCATGAACACTGAAGCTTTCTTT; j_gene: TRBJ1-1; v_gene: TRBV19; abundance: NA; d_gene: NA
CDR3aa: CASSTPGGRITGELFF; CDR3nt: TGTGCCAGCAGCACCCCAGGGGGGAGGATTACCGGGGAGCTGTTTTTT; j_gene: TRBJ2-2; v_gene: TRBV7-8; abundance: many; d_gene: NA
CDR3aa: CASTEGGARMNTEAFF; CDR3nt: TGTGCCAGCACCGAAGGGGGGGCGAGAATGAACACTGAAGCTTTCTTT; j_gene: TRBJ1-1; v_gene: TRBV28; abundance: many; d_gene: NA
CDR3aa: CASSDYTGTGNTIYF; CDR3nt: TGTGCCAGCAGTGACTACACAGGGACTGGAAACACCATATATTTT; j_gene: TRBJ1-3; v_gene: TRBV2; abundance: NA; d_gene: NA
CDR3aa: CASSPLDRNTEAFF; CDR3nt: TGTGCCAGCAGTCCCCTGGACAGGAACACTGAAGCTTTCTTT; j_gene: TRBJ1-1; v_gene: TRBV28; abundance: many; d_gene: NA
CDR3aa: CASGAGGWEQFF; CDR3nt: TGTGCCAGCGGCGCAGGAGGGTGGGAGCAGTTCTTC; j_gene: TRBJ2-1; v_gene: TRBV7-6; abundance: many; d_gene: NA
CDR3aa: CASSQTGTMFSYEQYF; CDR3nt: TGTGCCAGCAGCCAGACCGGGACAATGTTCTCCTACGAGCAGTACTTC; j_gene: TRBJ2-7; v_gene: TRBV3-1; abundance: many; d_gene: NA
CDR3aa: CSAKDGPYEQYF; CDR3nt: TGCAGTGCAAAAGACGGACCCTACGAGCAGTACTTC; j_gene: TRBJ2-7; v_gene: TRBV20-1; abundance: many; d_gene: NA
CDR3aa: CASSLVENYGYTF; CDR3nt: TGTGCCAGCAGTTTAGTGGAAAACTATGGCTACACCTTC; j_gene: TRBJ1-2; v_gene: TRBV12-3/TRBV12-4; abundance: many; d_gene: NA
CDR3aa: CASSQAPRRTVNTEAFF; CDR3nt: TGTGCCAGCAGCCAAGCGCCCAGGAGGACGGTGAACACTGAAGCTTTCTTT; j_gene: TRBJ1-1; v_gene: TRBV14; abundance: many; d_gene: NA
CDR3aa: CASSLLSLETQYF; CDR3nt: TGCGCCAGCAGCTTGTTGAGTTTGGAGACCCAGTACTTC; j_gene: TRBJ2-5; v_gene: TRBV5-1; abundance: many; d_gene: NA
CDR3aa: CASSYSIGVNGYTF; CDR3nt: TGTGCCAGCAGTTACTCGATTGGGGTTAATGGCTACACCTTC; j_gene: TRBJ1-2; v_gene: TRBV6-2/TRBV6-3; abundance: few; d_gene: NA
CDR3aa: CASSQGTGTEAFF; CDR3nt: TGCGCCAGCAGCCAAGGGACAGGGACAGAAGCTTTCTTT; j_gene: TRBJ1-1; v_gene: TRBV12-3/TRBV12-4; abundance: many; d_gene: TRBD1
CDR3aa: CSVNTRGGNTEAFF; CDR3nt: TGCAGTGTCAACACTCGGGGGGGGAACACTGAAGCTTTCTTT; j_gene: TRBJ1-1; v_gene: TRBV20-1; abundance: many; d_gene: NA
CDR3aa: CATCLGGFGGELFF; CDR3nt: TGTGCCACCTGCTTAGGGGGTTTTGGAGGGGAGCTGTTTTTT; j_gene: TRBJ2-2; v_gene: TRBV12-3/TRBV12-4; abundance: many; d_gene: NA
CDR3aa: CASSPRYSGANVLTF; CDR3nt: TGTGCCAGCAGTCCAAGATACTCTGGGGCCAACGTCCTGACTTTC; j_gene: TRBJ2-6; v_gene: TRBV12-3/TRBV12-4; abundance: few; d_gene: NA
CDR3aa: CASSKRTSGSSGELFF; CDR3nt: TGTGCCAGCAGCAAAAGGACTAGCGGCAGCTCCGGGGAGCTGTTTTTT; j_gene: TRBJ2-2; v_gene: TRBV11-2; abundance: once; d_gene: TRBD2
CDR3aa: CASSLIRDRNEQFF; CDR3nt: TGTGCCAGCAGCTTAATACGGGATCGCAATGAGCAGTTCTTC; j_gene: TRBJ2-1; v_gene: TRBV11-3; abundance: many; d_gene: NA
CDR3aa: CSATDLGDSEQYF; CDR3nt: TGCAGTGCAACGGACCTTGGGGATTCGGAGCAGTACTTC; j_gene: TRBJ2-7; v_gene: TRBV20-1; abundance: many; d_gene: NA
CDR3aa: CASSYSAGSSYEQYF; CDR3nt: TGTGCCAGCAGTTACTCGGCGGGAAGCTCCTACGAGCAGTACTTC; j_gene: TRBJ2-7; v_gene: TRBV6-2/TRBV6-3; abundance: many; d_gene: NA
CDR3aa: CASSLYGTATDTQYF; CDR3nt: TGTGCCAGCAGCTTGTACGGGACAGCCACAGATACGCAGTATTTT; j_gene: TRBJ2-3; v_gene: TRBV5-8; abundance: NA; d_gene: TRBD1
CDR3aa: CAIGSGQWNTEAFF; CDR3nt: TGTGCCATTGGCTCAGGGCAATGGAACACTGAAGCTTTCTTT; j_gene: TRBJ1-1; v_gene: TRBV10-3; abundance: many; d_gene: NA
CDR3aa: CASSEGRVSANEQFF; CDR3nt: TGTGCCAGCAGTGAGGGACGAGTGTCAGCGAATGAGCAGTTCTTC; j_gene: TRBJ2-1; v_gene: TRBV2; abundance: many; d_gene: NA
CDR3aa: CASSFGRRDRGIEAFF; CDR3nt: TGTGCCAGCAGCTTCGGTCGCCGGGACAGGGGGATTGAAGCTTTCTTT; j_gene: TRBJ1-1; v_gene: TRBV11-1; abundance: many; d_gene: TRBD1
CDR3aa: CASSQYGRAWTDTQYF; CDR3nt: TGTGCCAGCAGCCAATACGGGAGGGCTTGGACAGATACGCAGTATTTT; j_gene: TRBJ2-3; v_gene: TRBV7-3; abundance: many; d_gene: TRBD2
CDR3aa: CASSSTGHRTAVYEQYF; CDR3nt: TGTGCCAGCAGCTCAACGGGCCACCGTACCGCCGTTTACGAGCAGTACTTC; j_gene: TRBJ2-7; v_gene: TRBV13; abundance: many; d_gene: NA